This TCR beta chain was obtained from a study of control samples from healthy donors and cancer patients. The trim removed 4 bases at V and 3 bases at J, leaving 4 bases unmatched. The CDR3 sequence is 14 residues long. CDR1 and CDR2 from the germline V gene are SGHDT and YYEEEE. The table came from immunoSEQ multiplex PCR; TCRdb's copy has only in-frame clones and leaves some out. The repertoire has 140,000 or so clones, approximately 88% of them found once; the top ten carry 4.9%. The sequence was collected from a man aged 25-45 years in good health. The gene calls are TRBV5-6 and TRBJ1-3, with 7 bases fitting TRBD1. Material for sequencing was blood. The CDR3 loop reads CASSPGGIGNTIYF. DNA of the CDR3: TGTGCCAGCAGCCCAGGGGGAATTGGAAACACCATATATTTT.